The clone carrying this T cell receptor beta chain was seen at least ten times. CDR1 is MDHEN, CDR2 SYDVKM, per germline. Trimming shortened V by 3 bases and J by 1 base, and 7 bases separated the two germline ends. The CDR3 runs to 14 residues. The entry originates in a study of T cells in Graves' hyperthyroidism and ophthalmopathy. Amplification yielded TCR beta CDR3 regions, with RNA transcripts as the source. With the HTBI primer set, the TCR CDR3 went through a first round of RT-PCR. TCRdb ran MiXCR on the multiplex PCR reads and lists one entry per CDR3 protein. The table has around 400,000 distinct CDR3 sequences, 13% seen once.

This sequence was found in a young woman with Graves' hyperthyroidism. Sequencing was carried out using blood. The chain combines TRBV28 with TRBJ2-1; D remains unclear. CDR3 loop: CASSFGDSYNEQFF. The CDR3 nucleotides are TGTGCCAGCAGTTTCGGAGATTCCTACAATGAGCAGTTCTTC.